This T cell receptor (beta chain) was captured in a study of Graves' ophthalmopathy and Graves' hyperthyroidism. Study-wide points: Using a 13-signature model, the authors split ophthalmopathy from stable hyperthyroidism, with around 89% sensitivity and 80% to 84% specificity.

A remark on this clonotype: Its target is not known.

Beta-chain TCR CDR3 regions were amplified from RNA transcripts. The library came from an HTBI-primed first-round RT-PCR and a second-round multiplex PCR. From the multiplex PCR reads, TCRdb called clonotypes with MiXCR, one entry per CDR3 protein. The top ten hold roughly 12% of the sample, which has 350,000 or so distinct CDR3 sequences, around a sixth seen once. The study excluded patients with other autoimmune diseases, uncontrolled infections, pregnancy or lactation. The diagnosis was founded upon clinical symptoms, serum thyroxine, TRAb, thyroid ultrasound and orbital computed tomography. Fresh peripheral blood (approximately 10 ml) yielded the PBMCs. What was sequenced was peripheral blood. This receptor was obtained from an adult man with Graves' ophthalmopathy.

The CDR3 DNA reads TGTGCCAGCAGCGGGACAGGGGGATTTGGGTCCTATAATTCACCCCTCCACTTT. Translated: CASSGTGGFGSYNSPLHF. The chain uses TRBV27 and TRBJ1-6; TRBD1 matches 11 bases. The CDR3 runs 18 residues. The V gene end was trimmed by 6 bases and the J gene end by 1 base; junction bases not matched to a gene: 8. Germline V gives CDR1 MNHEY, CDR2 SMNVEV (reference sequence).